The rows below give T cell receptor beta chains drawn from one sample of a study of blood T cell repertoires in COVID-19. Clones were read by immunoSEQ multiplex PCR, and TCRdb kept only the in-frame ones, dropping some. Among around 340,000 clones listed, almost 90% were seen once. Sequenced sample: PBMCs or T cells enriched from blood (not recorded which). Source of these receptors: a woman in her twenties or thirties who had been exposed to COVID-19. Each CDR3 is given with its conserved first and last residue. The D gene is left open where the match is weak. Size is omitted from some rows. Given values are once, few, many or a class for expanded clones.

>NA|TRBJ1-1|TRBV7-9|NA
CASSFRGGDPEAFF
TGTGCCAGCAGCTTCCGGGGGGGAGATCCTGAAGCTTTCTTT
>NA|TRBJ2-3|TRBV11-1|NA
CASSLDYPDTQYF
TGTGCCAGCAGCTTAGACTATCCAGATACGCAGTATTTT
>NA|TRBJ2-1|TRBV14|NA
CASSQVGGGRDEQFF
TGTGCCAGCAGTCAAGTGGGCGGGGGCCGCGATGAGCAGTTCTTC
>TRBD2|TRBJ2-3|TRBV4-1|NA
CASSQDAVAGTSTDTQYF
TGCGCCAGCAGCCAAGATGCTGTAGCGGGAACCAGCACAGATACGCAGTATTTT
>NA|TRBJ2-5|TRBV6-5|once
CASTQTTGSTETQYF
TGTGCCAGCACGCAAACTACCGGGAGTACGGAGACCCAGTACTTC
>TRBD1|TRBJ2-5|TRBV28|NA
CASYQRTGALQETQYF
TGTGCCAGCTACCAACGGACAGGGGCCTTACAAGAGACCCAGTACTTC
>NA|TRBJ2-3|TRBV7-9|NA
CASSPRGQITDTQYF
TGTGCCAGCAGCCCCCGGGGTCAGATCACAGATACGCAGTATTTT
>TRBD2|TRBJ2-7|TRBV7-9|NA
CASSLGSGSLHEQYF
TGTGCCAGCAGCTTAGGTAGCGGGAGCCTTCACGAGCAGTACTTC
>NA|TRBJ2-7|TRBV12-3/TRBV12-4|NA
CASSLNGNYEQYF
TGTGCCAGCAGTTTGAACGGGAACTACGAGCAGTACTTC
>TRBD2|TRBJ2-1|TRBV20-1|NA
CSASQLAGVGVVYNEQFF
TGCAGTGCTAGTCAACTAGCGGGAGTGGGGGTGGTATACAATGAGCAGTTCTTC
>NA|TRBJ1-5|TRBV28|NA
CASSLLRGWSNQPQHF
TGTGCCAGCAGTTTATTAAGGGGATGGAGCAATCAGCCCCAGCATTTT
>NA|TRBJ2-1|TRBV10-2|NA
CASSDGAGLGSYNEQFF
TGCGCCAGCAGTGATGGGGCAGGGTTAGGCTCCTACAATGAGCAGTTCTTC
>TRBD1|TRBJ2-3|TRBV10-3|NA
CAISESIQGEVTDTQYF
TGTGCCATCAGTGAGTCGATACAGGGGGAGGTAACAGATACGCAGTATTTT
>NA|TRBJ1-6|TRBV28|NA
CASTGGGDSPLHF
TGTGCCAGCACGGGAGGGGGAGATTCACCCCTCCACTTT
>NA|TRBJ2-5|TRBV30|NA
CAWSVQTVGTQYF
TGTGCCTGGAGTGTACAAACAGTTGGGACCCAGTACTTC
>TRBD1|TRBJ1-1|TRBV5-6|NA
CASSARQGAMDTEAFF
TGTGCCAGCAGCGCACGACAGGGGGCGATGGACACTGAAGCTTTCTTT
>TRBD2|TRBJ2-3|TRBV19|NA
CASSRLALSTDTQYF
TGTGCCAGTAGCCGACTAGCTCTTAGCACAGATACGCAGTATTTT
>NA|TRBJ1-1|TRBV2|NA
CASRDRNTEAFF
TGTGCCAGCAGGGACAGGAACACTGAAGCTTTCTTT
>TRBD2|TRBJ2-2|TRBV3-1/TRBV3-2|NA
CASSQAPSGSWTGELFF
TGTGCCAGCAGCCAAGCCCCTAGCGGGAGTTGGACCGGGGAGCTGTTTTTT
>NA|TRBJ2-1|TRBV28|NA
CASRPPGPAYNEQFF
TGTGCCAGCAGACCCCCGGGTCCCGCCTACAATGAGCAGTTCTTC
>NA|TRBJ2-7|TRBV19|NA
CASRPSTGFNEQYF
TGTGCCAGTAGACCCAGCACAGGGTTCAACGAGCAGTACTTC
>TRBD1|TRBJ2-7|TRBV5-4|few
CASGNRDSSYEQYF
TGTGCCAGCGGCAACCGGGACAGTTCCTACGAGCAGTACTTC
>NA|TRBJ1-4|TRBV3-1/TRBV3-2|NA
CASSPGEGAAFLTPRNEKLFF
TGTGCCAGCAGCCCAGGTGAGGGTGCCGCCTTCCTGACCCCCCGTAATGAAAAACTGTTTTTT
>NA|TRBJ1-3|TRBV11-2|NA
CASSLLGGSGNTIYF
TGTGCCAGCAGCTTATTGGGGGGCTCTGGAAACACCATATATTTT
>NA|TRBJ2-6|TRBV5-1|NA
CASSLGSSSGANVLTF
TGCGCCAGCAGCTTGGGATCCAGCTCTGGGGCCAACGTCCTGACTTTC
>TRBD2|TRBJ2-2|TRBV28|NA
CASSLGTSGRPAGELFF
TGTGCCAGCAGTTTGGGGACTAGCGGGAGGCCGGCCGGGGAGCTGTTTTTT
>NA|TRBJ1-2|TRBV15|NA
CATSRDRQGYGYTF
TGTGCCACCAGCAGAGATCGGCAGGGGTATGGCTACACCTTC
>NA|TRBJ1-6|TRBV12-3/TRBV12-4|NA
CASQDNSSPLHF
TGTGCCAGTCAGGATAACAGTTCACCCCTCCACTTT
>NA|TRBJ1-1|TRBV9|once
CASSVEAGAEAFF
TGTGCCAGCAGCGTAGAGGCAGGCGCTGAAGCTTTCTTT
>NA|TRBJ2-1|TRBV11-2|NA
CASSLDMGSVYNEQFF
TGTGCCAGCAGCTTAGATATGGGGAGTGTATACAATGAGCAGTTCTTC
>NA|TRBJ2-7|TRBV5-1|NA
CASSLAQGTKYEQYF
TGCGCCAGCAGCTTGGCTCAGGGAACCAAATACGAGCAGTACTTC
>NA|TRBJ2-7|TRBV21-1|NA
CASSSPGDNEQYF
TGTGCCAGCAGCTCCCCCGGGGATAACGAGCAGTACTTC